The subject of this entry is one TCR beta chain. It has no known antigen specificity. The CDR3 numbers 13 residues from cysteine through phenylalanine. Only the protein is on record. CDR1 and CDR2 are read off the germline V gene (reference sequence) as LNHDA and SQIVND. TCRdb records Illumina HiSeq 2000 as the sequencer. The TCR beta cDNA libraries were made using 5'RACE template switching, a step that added both a universal primer site and unique molecular identifiers. Priming for cDNA synthesis came from the TCR beta constant segment, and two successive PCR amplification steps followed. The published analysis was carried out like this. Reads were demultiplexed and grouped by UMI with MIGEC, and clonotypes were assembled and quantified with MiTCR. Only TCR cDNA sequences supported by at least two reads were kept to exclude erroneous sequences. The tcR package was used for downstream repertoire analysis, and clonotypes were matched across fractions by CDR3 nucleotide sequence plus V segment. Antigen specificity was annotated against VDJdb with VDJmatch, allowing one amino acid substitution in CDR3. The reads went through TCRdb reprocessing, and each CDR3 protein sequence gets one entry with no DNA. The V and J calls come from TCRdb's annotation, not from the publication. The sample table gives 500,000 to 700,000 distinct CDR3 sequences. Approximately 3.6% of the sample lies in the top ten.

These data originate in a study of T cells expressing NK-cell markers (TCRdb year 2020). For context, the study as a whole: In sorted CD3+CD56+NKG2C+, CD3+CD56+NKG2C- and CD3+CD56-NKG2C+ T-cell subsets from 8 or 9 donors, TCR beta-chain repertoires were profiled. Among the eight sequenced donors, seven were HCMV-seropositive and one was HCMV-seronegative. The eight sequenced donors were randomly selected healthy volunteers, three men and five women. Libraries were sequenced as 2 x 150 bp reads on Illumina HiSeq 2000/2500, MiSeq or NextSeq.

On the study overall, not on this receptor specifically: For more than 5 donors, the dominant CD3+CD56+NKG2C+ clonotypes were among the top 10 CD8+ clonotypes and accounted for about 1.0-8% of CD8+ T cells. Those dominant clonotypes were again the most abundant among CD3+CD56-NKG2C+ cells in a handful of donors, at roughly 25-60.1%. Whether the expanded NKG2C-expressing T cell clones were specific for HCMV antigens remained unclear.

HCMV-specific IgG was detected in serum with a commercial ELISA kit to determine HCMV serostatus. Peripheral blood mononuclear cells were isolated from blood by Ficoll density gradient centrifugation. The specimen was blood T cells: a sorted CD56 or NKG2C T cell subset, CD4+ or CD8+ T cells, or bulk PBMC T cells (not recorded which). The sequence was obtained from a man aged 18 to 29 in good health. Donor details come from another sample of the same person, matched by shared clones. This sequence uses TRBV19 and TRBJ2-1. The CDR3 protein: CASISRLNNEQFF.